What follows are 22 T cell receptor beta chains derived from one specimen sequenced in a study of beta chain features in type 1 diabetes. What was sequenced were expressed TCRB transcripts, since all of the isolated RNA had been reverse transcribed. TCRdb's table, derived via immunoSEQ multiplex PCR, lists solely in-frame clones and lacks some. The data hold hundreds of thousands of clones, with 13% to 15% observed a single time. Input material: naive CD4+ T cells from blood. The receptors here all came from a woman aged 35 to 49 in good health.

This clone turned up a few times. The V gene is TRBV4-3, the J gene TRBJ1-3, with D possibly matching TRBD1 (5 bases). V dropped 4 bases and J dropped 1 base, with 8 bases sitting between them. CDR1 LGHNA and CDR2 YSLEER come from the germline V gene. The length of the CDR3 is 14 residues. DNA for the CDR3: TGCGCCAGCAGCCCGGGGACTTCTGGAAACACCATATATTTT. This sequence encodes CASSPGTSGNTIYF.

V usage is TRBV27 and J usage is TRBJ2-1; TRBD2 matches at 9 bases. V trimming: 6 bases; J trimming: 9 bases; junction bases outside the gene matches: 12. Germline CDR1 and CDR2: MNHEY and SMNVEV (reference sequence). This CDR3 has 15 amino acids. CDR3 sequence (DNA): TGTGCCAGCAGGGACCGTCTCGCGGGGGGGCTTGAGCAGTTCTTC. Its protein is CASRDRLAGGLEQFF.

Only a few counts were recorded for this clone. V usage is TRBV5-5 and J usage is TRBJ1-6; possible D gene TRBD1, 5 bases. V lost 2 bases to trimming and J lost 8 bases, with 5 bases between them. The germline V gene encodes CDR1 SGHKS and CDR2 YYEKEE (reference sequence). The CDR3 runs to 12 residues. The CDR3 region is CASSFRDSPLHF. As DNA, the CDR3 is TGTGCCAGCAGCTTCAGGGATTCACCCCTCCACTTT.

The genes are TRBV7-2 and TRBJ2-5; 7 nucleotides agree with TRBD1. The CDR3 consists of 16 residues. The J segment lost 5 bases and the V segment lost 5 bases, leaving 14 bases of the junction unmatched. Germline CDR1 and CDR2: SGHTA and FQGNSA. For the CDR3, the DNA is TGTGCCAGCAGCCCCCCCGCAGGGGGACGGAGGGAGACCCAGTACTTC. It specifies CASSPPAGGRRETQYF.

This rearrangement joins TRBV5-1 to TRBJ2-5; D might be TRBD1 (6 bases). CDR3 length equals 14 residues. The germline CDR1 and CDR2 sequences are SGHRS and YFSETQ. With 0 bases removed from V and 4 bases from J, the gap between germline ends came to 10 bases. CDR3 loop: CASSLGGPLETQYF. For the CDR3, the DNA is TGCGCCAGCAGCTTGGGGGGGCCGTTAGAGACCCAGTACTTC.

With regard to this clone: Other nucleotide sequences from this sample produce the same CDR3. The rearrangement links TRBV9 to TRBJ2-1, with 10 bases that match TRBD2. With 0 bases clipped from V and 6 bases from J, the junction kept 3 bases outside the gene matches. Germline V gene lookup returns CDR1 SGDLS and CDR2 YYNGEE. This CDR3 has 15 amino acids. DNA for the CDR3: TGTGCCAGCAGCGTAGGGTTAGCGGGGGGCAATGAGCAGTTCTTC. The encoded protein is CASSVGLAGGNEQFF.

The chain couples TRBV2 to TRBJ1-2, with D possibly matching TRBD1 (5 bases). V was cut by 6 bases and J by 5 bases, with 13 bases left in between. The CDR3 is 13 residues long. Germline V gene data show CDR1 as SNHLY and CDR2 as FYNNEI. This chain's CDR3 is CASRDTGGYGYTF. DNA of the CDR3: TGTGCCAGCAGGGACACCGGAGGGTATGGCTACACCTTC.

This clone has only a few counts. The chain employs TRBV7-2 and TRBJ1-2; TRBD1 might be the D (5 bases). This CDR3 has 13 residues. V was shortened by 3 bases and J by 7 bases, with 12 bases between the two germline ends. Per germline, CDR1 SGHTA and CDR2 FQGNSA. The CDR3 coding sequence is TGTGCCAGCAGCTTGATAAGGGGAAGTGGCTACACCTTC. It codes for CASSLIRGSGYTF.

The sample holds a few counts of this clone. CDR3: CAISESSGGSETQYF. The CDR3 DNA reads as TGTGCCATCAGTGAGTCGTCAGGGGGAAGTGAGACCCAGTACTTC. The chain uses TRBV10-3 and TRBJ2-5; 7 bases align to TRBD1. Germline CDR1 ENHRY, CDR2 SYGVKD. The ends lost 0 bases at V and 5 bases at J; junction bases unmatched: 6. CDR3 length: 15 residues.

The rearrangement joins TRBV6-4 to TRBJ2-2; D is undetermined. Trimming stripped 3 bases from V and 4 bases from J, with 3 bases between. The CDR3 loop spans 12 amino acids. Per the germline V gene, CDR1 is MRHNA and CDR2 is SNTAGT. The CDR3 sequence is CASSDSTGELFF. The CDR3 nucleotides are TGTGCCAGCAGTGATAGCACCGGGGAGCTGTTTTTT.

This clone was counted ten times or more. CDR3 nucleotides: TGTGCCAGCAGCCAAGGAGCGGGAAATGAGCAGTTCTTC. Protein: CASSQGAGNEQFF. The V gene is TRBV4-2, the J gene TRBJ2-1, with 7 bases fitting TRBD2. V was pared by 1 base and J by 7 bases, with 1 base of the junction left unmatched. Germline values: CDR1 LGHNA, CDR2 YNFKEQ. CDR3 length: 13 amino acids.

This CDR3 reads CSVARGYGYTF. Here the CDR3 DNA reads TGCAGCGTTGCCAGGGGCTATGGCTACACCTTC. V usage is TRBV29-1 and J usage is TRBJ1-2, with D perhaps TRBD1 (6 bases). Looked up from germline, CDR1 is SQVTM and CDR2 is ANQGSEA. V was cut by 4 bases and J by 4 bases, with 7 bases left in between. The CDR3 totals 11 residues.

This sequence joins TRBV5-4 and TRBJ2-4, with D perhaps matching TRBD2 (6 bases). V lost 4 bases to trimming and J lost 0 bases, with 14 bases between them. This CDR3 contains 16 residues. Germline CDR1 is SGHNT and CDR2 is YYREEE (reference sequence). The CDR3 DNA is TGTGCCAGCAGCCCCTCGGGGGTTATAGCCAAAAACATTCAGTACTTC. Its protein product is CASSPSGVIAKNIQYF.

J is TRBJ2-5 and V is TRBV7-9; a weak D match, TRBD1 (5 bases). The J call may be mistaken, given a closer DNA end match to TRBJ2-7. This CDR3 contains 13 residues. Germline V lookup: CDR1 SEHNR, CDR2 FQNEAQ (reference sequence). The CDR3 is CASSYSGFYEQYF. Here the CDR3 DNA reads TGTGCCAGCAGCTACTCAGGGTTCTACGAGCAGTACTTC.

CDR3 protein: CASSMGGGAKGETQYF. The CDR3 DNA reads TGTGCCAGCAGTATGGGGGGTGGGGCGAAGGGGGAGACCCAGTACTTC. The V gene is TRBV2, the J gene TRBJ2-5; possibly TRBD2 for D (6 bases). CDR1 and CDR2 from the germline V gene are SNHLY and FYNNEI. V was clipped by 5 bases and J by 5 bases, with 21 bases between them. The CDR3 contains 16 residues.

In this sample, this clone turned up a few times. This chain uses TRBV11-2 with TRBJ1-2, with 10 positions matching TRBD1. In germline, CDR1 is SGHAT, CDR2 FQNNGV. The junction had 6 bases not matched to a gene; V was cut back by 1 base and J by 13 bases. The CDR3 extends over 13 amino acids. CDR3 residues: CASSLGGTGAVTF. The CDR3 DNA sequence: TGTGCCAGCAGCTTAGGGGGGACAGGGGCTGTCACCTTC.

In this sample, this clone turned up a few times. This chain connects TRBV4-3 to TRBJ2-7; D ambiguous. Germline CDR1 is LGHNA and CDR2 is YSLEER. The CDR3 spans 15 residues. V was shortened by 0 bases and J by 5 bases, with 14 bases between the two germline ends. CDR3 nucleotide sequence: TGCGCCAGCAGCCAAGAATGGGCAGCCTTCCACGAGCAGTACTTC. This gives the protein CASSQEWAAFHEQYF.

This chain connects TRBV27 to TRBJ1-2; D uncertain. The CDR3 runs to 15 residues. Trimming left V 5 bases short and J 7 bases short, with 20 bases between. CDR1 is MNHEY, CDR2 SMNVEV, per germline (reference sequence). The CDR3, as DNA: TGTGCCAGCAGTAGCATGTATGGGGAGGGCAGTGGCTACACCTTC. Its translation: CASSSMYGEGSGYTF.

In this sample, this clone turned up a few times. The CDR3 is CATSRDAGNEYF. DNA for the CDR3: TGTGCCACCAGCAGAGATGCAGGGAATGAGTACTTC. The chain is built from TRBV15 and TRBJ2-7; possibly TRBD1 for D (5 bases). Germline V lookup: CDR1 LNHNV, CDR2 YYDKDF (reference sequence). The CDR3 covers 12 residues. Deletions cut 0 bases from V and 11 bases from J, with 11 bases between. The full variable domain, completed using reference TRBV15 and TRBJ2-7, is DAMVIQNPRYQVTQFGKPVTLSCSQTLNHNVMYWYQQKSSQAPKLLFHYYDKDFNNEADTPDNFQSRRPNTSFCFLDIRSPGLGDTAMYLCATSRDAGNEYFGPGTRLTVT.

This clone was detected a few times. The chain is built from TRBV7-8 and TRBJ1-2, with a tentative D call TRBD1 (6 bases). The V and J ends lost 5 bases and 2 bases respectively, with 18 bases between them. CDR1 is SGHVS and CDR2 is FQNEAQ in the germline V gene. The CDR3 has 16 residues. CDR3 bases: TGTGCCAGCAGCACCCGGGGTAGCGGGGGCAACTATGGCTACACCTTC. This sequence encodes CASSTRGSGGNYGYTF.

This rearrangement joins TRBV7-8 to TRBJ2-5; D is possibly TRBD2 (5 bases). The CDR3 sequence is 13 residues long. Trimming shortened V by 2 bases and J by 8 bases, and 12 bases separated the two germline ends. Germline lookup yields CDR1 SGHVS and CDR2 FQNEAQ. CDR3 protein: CASSLLGSGTQYF. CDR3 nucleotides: TGTGCCAGCAGCTTACTCGGCTCGGGAACCCAGTACTTC.

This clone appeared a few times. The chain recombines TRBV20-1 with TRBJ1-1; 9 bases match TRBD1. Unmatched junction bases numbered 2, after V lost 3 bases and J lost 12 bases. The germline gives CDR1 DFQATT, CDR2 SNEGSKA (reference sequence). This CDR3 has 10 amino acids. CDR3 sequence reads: CSARDRGPFF. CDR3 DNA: TGCAGTGCTAGGGACAGGGGTCCTTTCTTT.